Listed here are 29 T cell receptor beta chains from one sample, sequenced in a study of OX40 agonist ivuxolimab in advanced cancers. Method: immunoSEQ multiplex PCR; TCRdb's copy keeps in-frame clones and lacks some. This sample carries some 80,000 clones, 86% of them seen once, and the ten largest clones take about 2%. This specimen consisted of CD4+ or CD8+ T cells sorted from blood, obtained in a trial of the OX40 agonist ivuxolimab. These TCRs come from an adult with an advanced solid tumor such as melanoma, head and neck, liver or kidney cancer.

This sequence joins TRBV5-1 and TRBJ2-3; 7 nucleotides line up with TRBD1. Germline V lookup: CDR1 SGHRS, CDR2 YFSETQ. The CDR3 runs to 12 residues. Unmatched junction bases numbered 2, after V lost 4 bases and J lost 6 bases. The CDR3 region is CASSPTGDTQYF. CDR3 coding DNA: TGCGCCAGCAGCCCGACAGGGGATACGCAGTATTTT.

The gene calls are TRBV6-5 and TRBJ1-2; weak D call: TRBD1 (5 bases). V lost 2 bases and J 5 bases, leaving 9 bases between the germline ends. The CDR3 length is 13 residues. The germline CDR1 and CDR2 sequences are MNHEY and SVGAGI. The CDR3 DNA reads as TGTGCCAGCAGTTACACCGAGGGGTATGGCTACACCTTC. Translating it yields CASSYTEGYGYTF.

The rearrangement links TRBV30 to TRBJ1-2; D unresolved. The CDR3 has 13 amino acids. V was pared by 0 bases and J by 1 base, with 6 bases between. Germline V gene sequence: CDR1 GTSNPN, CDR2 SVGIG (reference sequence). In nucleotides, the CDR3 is TGTGCCTGGAGTGTAACCCTTAACTATGGCTACACCTTC. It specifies CAWSVTLNYGYTF.

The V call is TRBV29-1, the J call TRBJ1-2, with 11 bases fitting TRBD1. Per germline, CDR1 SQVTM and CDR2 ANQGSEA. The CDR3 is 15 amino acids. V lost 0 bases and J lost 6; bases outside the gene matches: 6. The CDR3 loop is CSVEDPGQGGHGYTF. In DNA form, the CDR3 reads TGCAGCGTTGAAGATCCGGGACAGGGGGGTCATGGCTACACCTTC.

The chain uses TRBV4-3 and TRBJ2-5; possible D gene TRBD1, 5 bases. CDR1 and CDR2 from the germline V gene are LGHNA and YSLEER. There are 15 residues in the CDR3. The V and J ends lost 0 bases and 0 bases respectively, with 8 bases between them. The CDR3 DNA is TGCGCCAGCAGCCAAGATCAGGGTGACCAAGAGACCCAGTACTTC. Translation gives CASSQDQGDQETQYF.

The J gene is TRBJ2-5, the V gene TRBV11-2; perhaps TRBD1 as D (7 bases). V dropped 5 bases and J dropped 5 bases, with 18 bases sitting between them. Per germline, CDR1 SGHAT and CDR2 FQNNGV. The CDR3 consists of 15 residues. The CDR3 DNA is TGTGCCAGCAGCCTACGACAGGGAGGTTGGGAGACCCAGTACTTC. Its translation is CASSLRQGGWETQYF.

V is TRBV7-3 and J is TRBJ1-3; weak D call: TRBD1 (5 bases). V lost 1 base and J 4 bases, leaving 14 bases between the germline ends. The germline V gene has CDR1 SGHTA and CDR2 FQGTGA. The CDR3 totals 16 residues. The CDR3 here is CASSLNPQGSGNTIYF. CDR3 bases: TGTGCCAGCAGCTTAAATCCTCAGGGTTCCGGAAACACCATATATTTT.

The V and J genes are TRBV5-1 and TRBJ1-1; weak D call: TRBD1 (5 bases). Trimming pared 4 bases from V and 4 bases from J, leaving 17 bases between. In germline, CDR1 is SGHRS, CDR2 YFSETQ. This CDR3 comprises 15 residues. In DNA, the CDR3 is TGCGCCAGCAGCCACGAGGTAACGGGGGGCACTGAAGCTTTCTTT. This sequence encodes CASSHEVTGGTEAFF.

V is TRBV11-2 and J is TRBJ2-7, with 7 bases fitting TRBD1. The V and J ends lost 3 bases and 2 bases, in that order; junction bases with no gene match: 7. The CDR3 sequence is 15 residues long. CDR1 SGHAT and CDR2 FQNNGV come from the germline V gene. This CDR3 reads CASSFYRDSTYEQYF. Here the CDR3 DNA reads TGTGCCAGCAGCTTCTACCGGGACAGCACCTACGAGCAGTACTTC.

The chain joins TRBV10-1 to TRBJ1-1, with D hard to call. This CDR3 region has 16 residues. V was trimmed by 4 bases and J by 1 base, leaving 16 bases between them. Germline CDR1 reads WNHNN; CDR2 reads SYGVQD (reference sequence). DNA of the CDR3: TGCGCCAGCAGTGTTGCCCGGTCTGGAGGGAACACTGAAGCTTTCTTT. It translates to CASSVARSGGNTEAFF.

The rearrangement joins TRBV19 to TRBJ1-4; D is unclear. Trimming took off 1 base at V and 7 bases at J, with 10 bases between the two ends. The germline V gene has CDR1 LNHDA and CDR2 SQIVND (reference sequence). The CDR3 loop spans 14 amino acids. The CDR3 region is CASSIASAGEKLFF. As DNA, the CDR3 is TGTGCCAGTAGTATAGCCTCAGCGGGTGAAAAACTGTTTTTT.

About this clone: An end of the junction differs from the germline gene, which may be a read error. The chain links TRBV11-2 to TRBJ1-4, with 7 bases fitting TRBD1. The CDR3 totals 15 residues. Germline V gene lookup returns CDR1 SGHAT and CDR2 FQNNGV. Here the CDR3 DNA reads TGTGCCAGCAGCTTAACCCCGGGACAGTCTATTTCCCCAACTTTT. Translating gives CASSLTPGQSISPTF.

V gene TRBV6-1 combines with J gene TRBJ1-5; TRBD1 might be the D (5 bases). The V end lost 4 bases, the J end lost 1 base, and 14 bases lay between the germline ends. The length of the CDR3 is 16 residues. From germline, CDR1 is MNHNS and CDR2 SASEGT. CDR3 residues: CASSVGREGSNQPQHF. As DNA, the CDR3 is TGTGCCAGCAGTGTGGGAAGGGAGGGGAGCAATCAGCCCCAGCATTTT.

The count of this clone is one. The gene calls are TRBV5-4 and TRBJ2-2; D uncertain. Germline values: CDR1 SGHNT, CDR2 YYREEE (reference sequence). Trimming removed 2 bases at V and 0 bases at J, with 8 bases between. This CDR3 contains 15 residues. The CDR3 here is CASSFGHSNTGELFF. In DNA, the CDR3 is TGTGCCAGCAGCTTTGGCCACTCGAACACCGGGGAGCTGTTTTTT.

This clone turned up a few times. The CDR3 loop is CASSIVWLAGSGANVLTF. In nucleotides, the CDR3 is TGTGCCAGTAGTATAGTTTGGCTAGCGGGGTCTGGGGCCAACGTCCTGACTTTC. The chain combines TRBV19 with TRBJ2-6; 9 bases are shared with TRBD2. Trimming cost V 1 base and J 1 base; bases outside gene matches: 5. Germline loops: CDR1 LNHDA, CDR2 SQIVND (reference sequence). The CDR3 consists of 18 residues.

CDR3 amino acids: CASSLIRWGASYEQYF. The CDR3 DNA sequence: TGTGCCAGCAGCTTAATACGGTGGGGCGCTTCCTACGAGCAGTACTTC. The chain combines TRBV7-3 with TRBJ2-7, with D perhaps TRBD1 (5 bases). The V gene's germline CDR1 is SGHTA and CDR2 FQGTGA. V gave up 1 base and J gave up 1 base, with 14 bases separating them. The CDR3 runs 16 residues.

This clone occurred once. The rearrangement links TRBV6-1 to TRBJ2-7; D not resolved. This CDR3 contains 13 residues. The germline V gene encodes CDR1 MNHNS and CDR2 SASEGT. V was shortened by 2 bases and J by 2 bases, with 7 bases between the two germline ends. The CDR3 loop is CASSEPGTYEQYF. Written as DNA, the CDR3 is TGTGCCAGCAGTGAACCCGGCACCTACGAGCAGTACTTC.

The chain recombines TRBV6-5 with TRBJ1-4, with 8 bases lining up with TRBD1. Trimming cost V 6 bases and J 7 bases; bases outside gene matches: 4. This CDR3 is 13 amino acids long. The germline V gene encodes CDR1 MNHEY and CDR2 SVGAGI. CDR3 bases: TGTGCCAGCAGCAGGGGGCAGGGTGAAAAACTGTTTTTT. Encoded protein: CASSRGQGEKLFF.

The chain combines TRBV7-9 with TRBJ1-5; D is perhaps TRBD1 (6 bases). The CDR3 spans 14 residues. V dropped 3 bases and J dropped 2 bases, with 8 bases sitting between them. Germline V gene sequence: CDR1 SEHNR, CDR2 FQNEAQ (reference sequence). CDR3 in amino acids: CASSLDSGNQPQHF. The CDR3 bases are TGTGCCAGCAGCTTGGACAGCGGCAATCAGCCCCAGCATTTT.

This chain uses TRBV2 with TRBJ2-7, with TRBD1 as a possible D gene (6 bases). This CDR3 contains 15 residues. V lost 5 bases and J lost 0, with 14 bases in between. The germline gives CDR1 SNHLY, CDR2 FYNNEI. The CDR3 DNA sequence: TGTGCCAGCAGTTATAACAGGGAACCCTCCTACGAGCAGTACTTC. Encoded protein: CASSYNREPSYEQYF. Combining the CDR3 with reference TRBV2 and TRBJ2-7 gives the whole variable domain EPEVTQTPSHQVTQMGQEVILRCVPISNHLYFYWYRQILGQKVEFLVSFYNNEISEKSEIFDDQFSVERPDGSNFTLKIRSTKLEDSAMYFCASSYNREPSYEQYFGPGTRLTVT.

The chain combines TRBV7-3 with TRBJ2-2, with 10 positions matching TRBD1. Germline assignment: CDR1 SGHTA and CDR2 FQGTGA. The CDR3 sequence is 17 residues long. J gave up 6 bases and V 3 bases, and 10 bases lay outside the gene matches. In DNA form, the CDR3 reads TGTGCCAGCAGCTTGAGTCCCGGGACAGGGGTGGCCGGGGAGCTGTTTTTT. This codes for CASSLSPGTGVAGELFF.

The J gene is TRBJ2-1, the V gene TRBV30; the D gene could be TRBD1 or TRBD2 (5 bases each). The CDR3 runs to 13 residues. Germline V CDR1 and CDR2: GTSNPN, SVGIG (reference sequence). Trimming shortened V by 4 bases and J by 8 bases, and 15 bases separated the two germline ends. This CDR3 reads CAWIRDGADEQFF. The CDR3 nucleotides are TGTGCCTGGATCCGAGACGGGGCCGATGAGCAGTTCTTC.

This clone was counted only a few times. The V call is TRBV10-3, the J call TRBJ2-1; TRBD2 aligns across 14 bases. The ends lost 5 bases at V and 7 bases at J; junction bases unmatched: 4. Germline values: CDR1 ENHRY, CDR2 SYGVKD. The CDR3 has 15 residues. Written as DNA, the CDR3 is TGTGCCATCAGTCCGGGACTAGCGGGGGAAAATGAGCAGTTCTTC. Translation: CAISPGLAGENEQFF.

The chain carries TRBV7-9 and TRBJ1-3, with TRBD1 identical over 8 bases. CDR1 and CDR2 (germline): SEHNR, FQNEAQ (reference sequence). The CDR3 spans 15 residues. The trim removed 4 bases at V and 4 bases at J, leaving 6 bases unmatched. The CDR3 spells CASSSQGASGNTIYF. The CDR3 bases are TGTGCCAGCAGCTCCCAGGGGGCCTCGGGAAACACCATATATTTT.

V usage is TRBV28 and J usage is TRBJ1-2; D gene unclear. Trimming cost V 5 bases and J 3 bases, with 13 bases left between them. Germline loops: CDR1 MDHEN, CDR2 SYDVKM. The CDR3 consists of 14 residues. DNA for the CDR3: TGTGCCAGCAGTCCCGAGACAAGCCACTATGGCTACACCTTC. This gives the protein CASSPETSHYGYTF.

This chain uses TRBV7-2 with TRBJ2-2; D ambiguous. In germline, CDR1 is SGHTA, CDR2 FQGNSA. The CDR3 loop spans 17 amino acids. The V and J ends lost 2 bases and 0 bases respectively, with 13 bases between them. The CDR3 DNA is TGTGCCAGCAGCTTATCTCGACGCAGTGCGAACACCGGGGAGCTGTTTTTT. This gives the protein CASSLSRRSANTGELFF.

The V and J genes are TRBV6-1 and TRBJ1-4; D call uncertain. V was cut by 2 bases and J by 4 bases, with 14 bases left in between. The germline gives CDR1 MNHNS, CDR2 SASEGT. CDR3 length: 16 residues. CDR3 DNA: TGTGCCAGCAGTGAAATAAGTGGGGAGGGTAATGAAAAACTGTTTTTT. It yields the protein CASSEISGEGNEKLFF.

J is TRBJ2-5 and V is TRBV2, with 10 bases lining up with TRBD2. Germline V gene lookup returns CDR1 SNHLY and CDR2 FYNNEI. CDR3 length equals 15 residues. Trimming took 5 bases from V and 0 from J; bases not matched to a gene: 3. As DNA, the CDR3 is TGTGCCAGCAGTATTCTAGCGGGGGACCAAGAGACCCAGTACTTC. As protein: CASSILAGDQETQYF.

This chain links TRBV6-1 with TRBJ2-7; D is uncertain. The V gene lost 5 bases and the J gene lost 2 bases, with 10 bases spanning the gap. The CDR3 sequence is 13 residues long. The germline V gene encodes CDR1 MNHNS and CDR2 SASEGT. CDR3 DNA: TGTGCCAGCAGTAAAAACAGCCCCTACGAGCAGTACTTC. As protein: CASSKNSPYEQYF.